The 22 T cell receptor beta chains below all came from one sample that was sequenced in a study of blood T cells in healthy people across ages. It was with a sample-barcoded 5' primer and a J-beta primer mix that a second PCR of roughly 6 to 11 cycles was run. TCRdb ran MiXCR on the 5' RACE reads and lists one entry per CDR3 protein. There are some 1.5 million distinct CDR3 sequences in the sample; roughly 43% occur only once, and less than 5% lies in the top ten. The material sequenced was blood. These receptors came from a woman aged 18-29 years in good health.

The chain employs TRBV27 and TRBJ1-1; a possible D gene is TRBD1 (5 bases). The CDR3 sequence is 15 residues long. Trimming removed 2 bases from V and 1 base from J, with 11 bases in between. Germline CDR1 is MNHEY and CDR2 is SMNVEV (reference sequence). For the CDR3, the DNA is TGTGCCAGCAGTTTAATAGTGGGACCGAACACTGAAGCTTTCTTT. This sequence encodes CASSLIVGPNTEAFF.

There are a few counts of this clonotype. The chain carries TRBV20-1 and TRBJ1-2, with D hard to call. This CDR3 is 11 amino acids long. Germline V lookup: CDR1 DFQATT, CDR2 SNEGSKA (reference sequence). Trimming shortened V by 7 bases and J by 7 bases, and 13 bases separated the two germline ends. Here the CDR3 DNA reads TGCAGTGTTTCTCAGACTGCTGGCTACACCTTC. As protein: CSVSQTAGYTF.

There are a few counts of this clonotype. The rearrangement uses TRBV27 and TRBJ2-1; D might be TRBD1 (6 bases). The CDR3 has 14 amino acids. Germline V CDR1 and CDR2: MNHEY, SMNVEV (reference sequence). The V and J ends lost 7 bases and 12 bases respectively, with 22 bases between them. CDR3 loop: CASKRTVNTRGQFF. Here the CDR3 DNA reads TGTGCCAGCAAAAGGACAGTTAATACTCGGGGGCAGTTCTTC.

The chain uses TRBV7-9 and TRBJ2-5; TRBD2 might be the D (5 bases). The end of the DNA is better explained by TRBJ2-7, so the J call may be wrong. This CDR3 comprises 15 residues. Germline CDR1 is SEHNR and CDR2 is FQNEAQ (reference sequence). CDR3 protein: CASSLGWGVGDEQYF. As DNA, the CDR3 is TGTGCCAGCAGCTTAGGTTGGGGAGTGGGCGACGAGCAGTACTTC.

This clonotype was found once. The chain is built from TRBV10-3 and TRBJ2-7, with TRBD1 identical over 9 bases. TRBJ2-5 explains the end of the DNA better; the J call may be wrong. Germline V lookup: CDR1 ENHRY, CDR2 SYGVKD. CDR3 length: 13 residues. CDR3 region: CAIRTGGEETQYF. The CDR3 nucleotides are TGTGCCATCAGAACAGGGGGCGAGGAGACCCAGTACTTC.

V and J are TRBV20-1 and TRBJ2-6; D is possibly TRBD2 (5 bases). This CDR3 contains 14 residues. V was shortened by 4 bases and J by 4 bases, with 11 bases between the two germline ends. CDR1 is DFQATT and CDR2 is SNEGSKA in the germline V gene (reference sequence). The CDR3 DNA reads TGCAGTGCTATTGAGGGCTCCGGGGCCAACGTCCTGACTTTC. Protein sequence: CSAIEGSGANVLTF.

This clonotype was counted ten times or more. V is TRBV2 and J is TRBJ2-1; the match to TRBD1 covers 8 bases. In germline, CDR1 is SNHLY, CDR2 FYNNEI. The CDR3 runs to 15 residues. Trimming removed 6 bases from V and 1 base from J; junction bases left unmatched: 5. The CDR3 DNA sequence: TGTGCCAGCAGCGCCGACAGGGGTTCCTACAATGAGCAGTTCTTC. Translation: CASSADRGSYNEQFF.

CDR3 sequence: CASSLGALAADTQYF. Here the CDR3 DNA reads TGTGCCAGCAGTTTAGGGGCGCTAGCTGCAGATACGCAGTATTTT. The rearrangement links TRBV12-3 or TRBV12-4 to TRBJ2-3, with D possibly TRBD2 on 5 matching bases. The V end was cut by 1 base, the J end by 4 bases, with 12 bases between. This CDR3 region has 15 residues.

This clonotype was observed at least ten times. J is TRBJ2-3 and V is TRBV25-1, with 7 bases that match TRBD1. Germline CDR1 reads MGHDK; CDR2 reads SYGVNS. V was clipped by 6 bases and J by 0 bases; unmatched bases: 3. This CDR3 comprises 14 residues. The CDR3 reads CASSGTVSTDTQYF. In nucleotides, the CDR3 is TGTGCCAGCAGCGGGACAGTTAGCACAGATACGCAGTATTTT.

This clonotype was detected only a few times. V and J are TRBV6-2 or TRBV6-3 and TRBJ2-1; 11 bases match TRBD1. The J call could be wrong; TRBJ2-7 is a better fit for the DNA end. The CDR3 spans 15 residues. Germline V gene sequence: CDR1 MNHEY, CDR2 SVGEGT. The CDR3 DNA reads TGTGCCAGCAGGCGGACAGGGGGCTCCTACAATGAGCAGTACTTC. It is translated as CASRRTGGSYNEQYF.

The V and J genes are TRBV30 and TRBJ2-3, with a possible D match to TRBD2 (7 bases). The CDR3 runs to 13 residues. Trimming stripped 4 bases from V and 4 bases from J, with 12 bases between. CDR1 and CDR2 from the germline V gene are GTSNPN and SVGIG (reference sequence). CDR3 bases: TGTGCCTGGACGGGGGGCTTTGCAGATACGCAGTATTTT. Translated: CAWTGGFADTQYF.

The chain uses TRBV20-1 and TRBJ2-1, with 8 bases lining up with TRBD1. The CDR3 length is 11 residues. CDR1 is DFQATT, CDR2 SNEGSKA, per germline (reference sequence). J gave up 9 bases and V 6 bases, and 4 bases lay outside the gene matches. CDR3 sequence (DNA): TGCAGTGCAGCTCAGGGGGCTGAGCAGTTCTTC. It translates to CSAAQGAEQFF.

This clonotype was observed a few times. V is TRBV7-9 and J is TRBJ1-5; 12 nucleotides agree with TRBD1. V dropped 0 bases and J dropped 5; count of bases not matched to a gene: 2. Germline V gene sequence: CDR1 SEHNR, CDR2 FQNEAQ (reference sequence). The CDR3 length is 16 residues. In nucleotides, the CDR3 is TGTGCCAGCAGCTTAGCGGGACAGGGGGCTCATCAGCCCCAGCATTTT. Its translation: CASSLAGQGAHQPQHF.

The V and J genes are TRBV12-3 or TRBV12-4 and TRBJ2-6, with D perhaps TRBD1 or TRBD2 (5 bases each). The CDR3 has 17 residues. V was clipped by 5 bases and J by 0 bases, with 14 bases between them. The CDR3, as DNA: TGTGCCAGCAGTAGGGGACCGCCGTACTCTGGGGCCAACGTCCTGACTTTC. It specifies CASSRGPPYSGANVLTF.

This clonotype turned up a few times. The chain uses TRBV7-2 and TRBJ1-6; D is perhaps TRBD1 (6 bases). Germline V gene data show CDR1 as SGHTA and CDR2 as FQGNSA. The V and J ends lost 3 bases and 4 bases respectively, with 13 bases between them. The CDR3 spans 16 residues. The CDR3, as DNA: TGTGCCAGCAGCTTGGGGGGGGCCACATATAATTCACCCCTCCACTTT. It yields the protein CASSLGGATYNSPLHF.

The genes are TRBV7-9 and TRBJ2-2, with 8 positions matching TRBD1. V was clipped by 6 bases and J by 0 bases; unmatched bases: 6. Germline CDR1 is SEHNR and CDR2 is FQNEAQ (reference sequence). The CDR3 loop spans 16 amino acids. The CDR3 sequence is CASSFRTGTNTGELFF. The CDR3 DNA is TGTGCCAGCAGTTTTCGGACAGGGACGAACACCGGGGAGCTGTTTTTT.

This chain uses TRBV20-1 with TRBJ1-4; D is undetermined. The ends were cut back, 0 bases at V and 6 bases at J, with 11 bases in the middle. The germline V gene has CDR1 DFQATT and CDR2 SNEGSKA (reference sequence). The CDR3 length is 14 residues. CDR3 amino acids: CSARDPYSYEKLFF. CDR3 in DNA: TGCAGTGCTAGAGATCCCTACTCCTATGAAAAACTGTTTTTT.

The chain couples TRBV12-3 or TRBV12-4 to TRBJ2-3, with D possibly being TRBD1 (5 bases). Deletions cut 6 bases from V and 2 bases from J, with 15 bases between. This CDR3 comprises 15 residues. CDR3 coding DNA: TGTGCCAGCAGCCCCTCTGGGGCCTACACAGATACGCAGTATTTT. Amino acid sequence: CASSPSGAYTDTQYF.

This clonotype appeared a few times. This sequence joins TRBV20-1 and TRBJ1-6; no clear D gene. Germline V gene sequence: CDR1 DFQATT, CDR2 SNEGSKA (reference sequence). Trimming removed 7 bases at V and 8 bases at J, with 15 bases between. The CDR3 spans 13 residues. CDR3 region: CSGTRRVDSPLHF. The CDR3 DNA is TGCAGTGGGACCCGCCGGGTGGATTCACCCCTCCACTTT.

This clonotype occurred once. The chain is built from TRBV12-5 and TRBJ2-1; TRBD1 aligns across 12 bases. With V trimmed by 2 bases and J by 7 bases, 9 bases remained unmatched. The germline V gene encodes CDR1 LGHNT and CDR2 FRNRAP. The CDR3 is 17 residues long. Here the CDR3 DNA reads TGTGCTAGTGGTTTGCTGGGGACAGGGGGCCTGGGGAATGAGCAGTTCTTC. Translated, it gives CASGLLGTGGLGNEQFF.

Only a few counts were recorded for this clonotype. The CDR3 loop reads CASSLAGLDEQFF. Written as DNA, the CDR3 is TGTGCCAGCAGCTTGGCAGGGTTGGATGAGCAGTTCTTC. V is TRBV5-5 and J is TRBJ2-1, with D perhaps TRBD1 (5 bases). The V end was cut by 0 bases, the J end by 8 bases, with 9 bases between. Germline lookup yields CDR1 SGHKS and CDR2 YYEKEE (reference sequence). This CDR3 region has 13 residues.

The chain links TRBV12-3 or TRBV12-4 to TRBJ1-1, with D possibly TRBD1 on 5 matching bases. Trimming took 3 bases from V and 3 from J, leaving 14 bases between them. This CDR3 is 15 amino acids long. Written as DNA, the CDR3 is TGTGCCAGCAGTTTTTTTATGGGGACGGACACTGAAGCTTTCTTT. The encoded protein is CASSFFMGTDTEAFF.